This T cell receptor beta chain was identified in a study of PD-L1 blockade in urothelial cancer. About the study: About 85% of the 29 patients were men whose urothelial cancer was bladder-origin. A median approximately 150,000 T cells were found in blood samples.

This CDR3 has 15 residues. Germline V gives CDR1 KGHSH, CDR2 LQKENI. V was cut by 8 bases and J by 0 bases, with 15 bases left in between. Study conclusions and caveats: Clonality of blood TCR below the median before treatment predicted better survival.

Each PCR had synthetic TCR analog templates added to it as a spike-in. Repertoires were generated with immunoSEQ multiplex PCR, while TCRdb's copy carries only in-frame clones and drops some. The sample holds about 95,000 clones, over 75% seen once. Concerning this clone itself: What it binds is unknown.

Specified time point: pretreatment peripheral blood. The gene calls are TRBV18 and TRBJ2-3; D is unresolved. This sample comprised PBMCs, obtained around atezolizumab (anti-PD-L1) treatment. This clonotype originated in a man in his sixties with urothelial cancer. CDR3 sequence: CASIPGTKSTDTQYF. The CDR3 nucleotides read TGTGCCAGCATTCCGGGTACTAAAAGCACAGATACGCAGTATTTT.